This entry lists 6 T cell receptor beta chains sequenced from one sample in a study of regulatory T cells in long-lasting Graves disease. As to time point: newly diagnosed GD, antithyroid drugs for less than 3 months. PBMCs were the source of the RNA used for TCR sequencing. TCR beta libraries were built with iRepertoire HTBI primers and Arm-PCR of CDR3 regions. TCRdb fed the multiplex PCR reads into MiXCR, producing one record per CDR3 protein. The sample records roughly 400,000 distinct CDR3 sequences, over 12% being singletons. This sample was also put to use in a study of T cells in Graves' hyperthyroidism and ophthalmopathy.

The specimen was peripheral blood mononuclear cells (PBMCs), collected at new diagnosis, from a patient treated with antithyroid drugs. The source is a woman aged 40 to 49 with Graves disease.

In its sample, this clonotype was seen a few times. The chain employs TRBV28 and TRBJ2-6; no reliable D call. The CDR3 is 15 residues long. Per the germline V gene, CDR1 is MDHEN and CDR2 is SYDVKM. V shed 1 base and J shed 0 bases, with 4 bases lying between them. The CDR3 loop is CASSLLDSGANVLTF. CDR3 coding DNA: TGTGCCAGCAGTTTATTGGACTCTGGGGCCAACGTCCTGACTTTC.

At least ten counts were recorded for this clonotype. The J gene is TRBJ2-1, the V gene TRBV5-1, with no clear D. V lost 6 bases, J lost 0 bases, and 13 bases lay in between. This CDR3 comprises 15 residues. Looked up from germline, CDR1 is SGHRS and CDR2 is YFSETQ. The CDR3 nucleotides are TGCGCCAGCAAGGAAGACTCTAGCTCCTACAATGAGCAGTTCTTC. Its translation is CASKEDSSSYNEQFF.

This clonotype was seen repeatedly, ten times or more. The CDR3 DNA reads as TGTGCCAGTAGTTCCCCCCGGACAGGGGGCTTCGGTGGGAGCGGTGAAAAACTGTTTTTT. It yields the protein CASSSPRTGGFGGSGEKLFF. This rearrangement joins TRBV19 to TRBJ1-4, with TRBD1 matching 11 bases. After removal of 5 bases from V and 7 bases from J, the junction contained 21 bases not matched to a gene. This CDR3 is built from 20 residues. Germline values: CDR1 LNHDA, CDR2 SQIVND (reference sequence).

The table lists this clonotype with many counts. The chain uses TRBV12-3 or TRBV12-4 and TRBJ2-3; 7 bases fit TRBD2. This CDR3 spans 20 amino acids. Trimming took 1 base from V and 9 from J; bases not matched to a gene: 25. CDR3 sequence (DNA): TGTGCCAGCAGTTTAGGTGGGGCTAGCGGAGGTGTCTCTGAGCGTAGGACGCAGTATTTT. It codes for CASSLGGASGGVSERRTQYF.

This clonotype was found a few times. V and J are TRBV11-2 and TRBJ1-2; no reliable D call. V lost 1 base and J 1 base, leaving 22 bases between the germline ends. CDR1 SGHAT and CDR2 FQNNGV come from the germline V gene. The CDR3 consists of 19 residues. The CDR3 region is CASSLAFEEQVVGNYGYTF. The CDR3 DNA follows: TGTGCCAGCAGCTTAGCTTTCGAGGAGCAGGTGGTCGGTAACTATGGCTACACCTTC.

This clonotype was observed many times. CDR3 residues: CASSYSLAARGHEQYF. CDR3 nucleotide sequence: TGTGCCAGCAGTTACTCGTTAGCGGCGAGGGGGCACGAGCAGTACTTC. This rearrangement joins TRBV6-5 to TRBJ2-7, with D possibly being TRBD1 (7 bases). CDR1 and CDR2 (germline): MNHEY, SVGAGI. The CDR3 runs to 16 residues. The germline V and J ends were trimmed by 0 bases and 5 bases, with 17 bases remaining between them.